This paragraph reports one T cell receptor beta chain. It lacks a known antigen. No base quality information exists; no much larger clone differs at one position. Each collaborating institution followed its own protocols to collect whole blood in K2EDTA tubes. For TCRbeta analysis, collaborator samples were shipped as frozen whole blood, as isolated PBMCs, or as DNA extracted from either sample type. V is trimmed back by 4 bases and J by 6 bases, and the junction contains 9 bases that no gene match accounts for. The CDR3 goes from the cysteine to the phenylalanine over 13 residues. Of all the DNA, just the CDR3 is kept, 39 bases in frame from base 1. CDR1 is given as DFQATT and CDR2 as SNEGSKA, both from the germline V gene (reference sequence). The data were taken from a study of blood T cell repertoires in COVID-19 (TCRdb year 2020). Study-level background: Samples covering the acute and convalescent phases of COVID-19 were provided by collaborators in the United States, Italy and Spain. The prospective study material was composed of cDNA or gDNA derived from T cells, B-cell-depleted T cells, or PBMCs. A de-identified subject ID, COVID-19 status, age in years and sex were almost always included in the sample metadata. Samples were obtained from the ongoing ImmuneRACE study (first 160 participants) and from over a thousand subjects provided by 6 global collaborators. A freely available public database, intended as a resource for researchers studying the immune response to SARS-CoV-2, is where the repertoires were released. Where HLA class I and class II types were available, the types were taken from metadata supplied by the sample provider, not from assay-based typing. The dataset comprised deeply sampled blood TCRbeta repertoires from subjects exposed to, actively infected with, or recovered from COVID-19.

Overall study results and their limits: Clinical and demographic metadata were provided uncurated, with the amount varying by source and participant.

TCRbeta CDR3 regions were amplified from genomic DNA by means of the immunoSEQ Assay, a bias-controlled multiplex PCR. The study's own analysis went as follows. The number of nucleated cells in each sample was estimated by amplification of reference gene primers within the assay. To quantify the absolute abundance of each unique TCRbeta CDR3 rearrangement, sequence reads were collapsed and filtered. For each sample, productive Simpson clonality was calculated as the square root of Simpson's diversity index across productive rearrangements. TCRdb provides this immuneACCESS table in a form limited to in-frame rearrangements. Some clones are lacking; in checked studies, under half of them reflect an unresolved V gene, and why the rest are absent is not known. Clonal size and the V and J genes are those of that table, whereas D and trimming came from the DNA. Present in this sample are about 360,000 clones, around 90% of which were seen just once. Under 3% of the sample is held by the ten biggest clonotypes.

Sequences were obtained from peripheral blood. This chain is built from TRBV20-1 and TRBJ2-7, with 7 bases aligning to TRBD1. The origin of this receptor is a human donor in a cohort sampled during active COVID-19. CDR3 reads: CSATDRVKCEQYF. The sequenced DNA is TGCAGTGCTACTGACAGGGTAAAGTGCGAGCAGTACTTC.